A single sample is the source of the 26 T cell receptor beta chains below, sequenced in a study of T-cell memory formation after mild COVID-19. TCRdb analysed the 5' RACE reads with MiXCR anew, one entry per CDR3 protein. Among under 450,000 distinct CDR3 sequences listed, around 14% were seen once. Sequences were obtained from PBMCs or a T cell subset sorted from them (not recorded which). The receptors originated from a man younger than 30 who had mild COVID-19 (a few samples of this study predate the infection). Cell type and time point are not known.

This clonotype occurred a few times. The chain has TRBV9 and TRBJ2-6, with D unresolved. The germline V gene has CDR1 SGDLS and CDR2 YYNGEE. CDR3 length: 15 residues. Trimming shortened V by 2 bases and J by 0 bases, and 6 bases separated the two germline ends. CDR3 DNA: TGTGCCAGCAGCGTCCGGGCCTCTGGGGCCAACGTCCTGACTTTC. Its protein is CASSVRASGANVLTF.

This clonotype was seen more than once but under ten times. The chain joins TRBV6-5 to TRBJ2-4; no firm D call. The CDR3 contains 18 residues. Trimming pared 0 bases from V and 0 bases from J, leaving 15 bases between. CDR1 is MNHEY and CDR2 is SVGAGI in the germline V gene. The CDR3 sequence: CASSYSITTAVAKNIQYF. CDR3 bases: TGTGCCAGCAGTTACTCGATTACCACTGCGGTAGCCAAAAACATTCAGTACTTC.

In its sample, this clonotype was seen a few times. The chain uses TRBV20-1 and TRBJ2-5, with 10 bases lining up with TRBD2. This CDR3 spans 14 amino acids. With V trimmed by 5 bases and J by 1 base, 4 bases remained unmatched. Per germline, CDR1 DFQATT and CDR2 SNEGSKA (reference sequence). The CDR3 DNA is TGCAGTGCTGCTGGACTAGCGGTCCAAGAGACCCAGTACTTC. Residues: CSAAGLAVQETQYF.

This chain uses TRBV30 with TRBJ1-2; 7 bases are shared with TRBD1. The CDR3 is made up of 13 amino acids. After removal of 5 bases from V and 4 bases from J, the junction contained 7 bases not matched to a gene. Germline CDR1 is GTSNPN and CDR2 is SVGIG (reference sequence). The CDR3 DNA follows: TGTGCCTGGGACAGGGAACTCTCCTATGGCTACACCTTC. Translated: CAWDRELSYGYTF.

This clonotype was counted a few times. The rearrangement links TRBV4-1 to TRBJ1-6; a possible D gene is TRBD1 (6 bases). V was trimmed by 4 bases and J by 2 bases, leaving 15 bases between them. The CDR3 is made up of 17 amino acids. Germline CDR1 reads MGHRA; CDR2 reads YSYEKL. For the CDR3, the DNA is TGCGCCAGCAGCCCGTTTGAGGGGGTACCCTATAATTCACCCCTCCACTTT. Protein product: CASSPFEGVPYNSPLHF.

This clonotype has a count of ten or more. J is TRBJ1-1 and V is TRBV24-1; D perhaps matches TRBD1 (6 bases). In germline, CDR1 is KGHDR, CDR2 SFDVKD. The CDR3 runs to 11 residues. The CDR3 DNA reads TGTGCTTTACGAGGGGGCACTGAAGCTTTCTTT. Amino acid sequence: CALRGGTEAFF.

The chain has TRBV3-1 and TRBJ2-5; 10 bases line up with TRBD2. V gave up 7 bases and J gave up 1 base; unmatched junction bases: 12. The CDR3 contains 17 residues. CDR1 and CDR2 (germline): LGHDT, YNNKEL (reference sequence). CDR3 nucleotide sequence: TGTGCCAGCAACGCAGGATTCAGCGGGGGGGTCCAAGAGACCCAGTACTTC. Protein: CASNAGFSGGVQETQYF.

With respect to this clonotype: Germline is not matched at one junction end, which may reflect a read error. The J gene is TRBJ1-5, the V gene TRBV19, with unresolved D. The CDR3 has 14 residues. CDR1 is LNHDA and CDR2 is SQIVND in the germline V gene (reference sequence). The CDR3 DNA is TGTGCCAGTAGTATCCGCGGTCTGGATCATCCCCAGCATTTT. This encodes CASSIRGLDHPQHF.

In this sample, this clonotype turned up a few times. V and J are TRBV3-1 and TRBJ2-1; no definite D call. The V and J ends lost 2 bases and 8 bases respectively, with 16 bases between them. The CDR3 is made up of 15 amino acids. CDR1 and CDR2 from the germline V gene are LGHDT and YNNKEL (reference sequence). CDR3 protein: CASSQRTEYTDEQFF. The DNA for the CDR3 is TGTGCCAGCAGCCAACGGACCGAGTACACGGATGAGCAGTTCTTC.

This clonotype has at least ten counts. The V gene is TRBV9, the J gene TRBJ1-2; D is uncertain. The CDR3 is 11 amino acids. Germline assignment: CDR1 SGDLS and CDR2 YYNGEE. Trimming cost V 4 bases and J 5 bases, with 6 bases left between them. CDR3 loop: CASSSPYGYTF. The CDR3 DNA reads as TGTGCCAGCAGCTCCCCATATGGCTACACCTTC.

The chain has TRBV7-2 and TRBJ1-2; no clear D. The CDR3 has 13 amino acids. The V gene lost 3 bases and the J gene lost 4 bases, with 9 bases spanning the gap. Germline V lookup: CDR1 SGHTA, CDR2 FQGNSA. For the CDR3, the DNA is TGTGCCAGCAGCTTCGGAACAACCTATGGCTACACCTTC. Its translation: CASSFGTTYGYTF. Drawing the rest from reference TRBV7-2 and TRBJ1-2, the complete variable domain is GAGVSQSPSNKVTEKGKDVELRCDPISGHTALYWYRQSLGQGLEFLIYFQGNSAPDKSGLPSDRFSAERTGGSVSTLTIQRTQQEDSAVYLCASSFGTTYGYTFGSGTRLTVV.

This clonotype was found a few times. This chain links TRBV10-3 with TRBJ1-3; maybe TRBD1 (6 bases). The germline V gene has CDR1 ENHRY and CDR2 SYGVKD. Trimming left V 6 bases short and J 7 bases short, with 13 bases between. The CDR3 length is 13 residues. CDR3 in amino acids: CAIRPGDDNTIYF. CDR3 nucleotides: TGTGCCATCAGACCAGGGGACGACAACACCATATATTTT.

This clonotype has a handful of counts. V usage is TRBV20-1 and J usage is TRBJ1-1; 7 nucleotides align to TRBD1. This CDR3 spans 12 amino acids. Germline assignment: CDR1 DFQATT and CDR2 SNEGSKA (reference sequence). V lost 4 bases and J lost 3; bases outside the gene matches: 2. The CDR3 DNA reads TGCAGTGCTAAAGGACAGGACACTGAAGCTTTCTTT. Residues: CSAKGQDTEAFF.

This clonotype was seen ten or more times. The chain uses TRBV29-1 and TRBJ2-1; TRBD2 matches at 11 bases. The CDR3 totals 14 residues. Germline CDR1 is SQVTM and CDR2 is ANQGSEA. V lost 6 bases and J lost 4; bases outside the gene matches: 5. CDR3 protein: CSVDASGGYNEQFF. CDR3 nucleotide sequence: TGCAGCGTGGACGCTAGCGGGGGGTACAATGAGCAGTTCTTC.

V gene TRBV29-1 combines with J gene TRBJ2-5; 7 bases map to TRBD2. V shed 4 bases, J shed 4 bases, and the junction held 12 bases outside the gene matches. In germline, CDR1 is SQVTM, CDR2 ANQGSEA. The CDR3 spans 15 residues. The DNA for the CDR3 is TGCAGCGTTGCTTTTTGGGGAGGGACCGGAGAGACCCAGTACTTC. It specifies CSVAFWGGTGETQYF.

This clonotype has a handful of counts. The CDR3 region is CASSETSGGQAEQYV. The CDR3, as DNA: TGTGCCAGCAGTGAGACTAGCGGGGGGCAGGCCGAGCAGTACGTC. The chain links TRBV27 to TRBJ2-7; the match to TRBD2 covers 13 bases. The CDR3 runs 15 residues. Looked up from germline, CDR1 is MNHEY and CDR2 is SMNVEV (reference sequence). The V segment lost 5 bases and the J segment 6 bases; nucleotides outside the gene matches: 7.

This clonotype was recorded at least ten times. The V and J genes are TRBV12-3 or TRBV12-4 and TRBJ2-3, with D possibly being TRBD1 (7 bases). This CDR3 has 13 residues. The V end was cut by 6 bases, the J end by 4 bases, with 11 bases between. Here the CDR3 DNA reads TGTGCCAGCAGCATCAGGGGGGCAGATACGCAGTATTTT. Translated: CASSIRGADTQYF.

This clonotype was seen more than once but under ten times. The rearrangement joins TRBV2 to TRBJ1-6; tentatively, D is TRBD1 (5 bases). Germline assignment: CDR1 SNHLY and CDR2 FYNNEI. The CDR3 is made up of 16 amino acids. Trimming took 3 bases from V and 10 from J, leaving 19 bases between them. The CDR3 region has the DNA TGTGCCAGCAGTGACTCACCGGGACCGCTGAAATCACCCCTCCACTTT. This sequence encodes CASSDSPGPLKSPLHF. Supplemented by reference TRBV2 and TRBJ1-6, the full variable domain reads EPEVTQTPSHQVTQMGQEVILRCVPISNHLYFYWYRQILGQKVEFLVSFYNNEISEKSEIFDDQFSVERPDGSNFTLKIRSTKLEDSAMYFCASSDSPGPLKSPLHFGNGTRLTVT.

This clonotype has only one observation. CDR3 amino acids: CASSLAGGPGSTDTQYF. CDR3 bases: TGTGCCAGCAGCTTAGCGGGGGGCCCGGGAAGCACAGATACGCAGTATTTT. The chain couples TRBV7-8 to TRBJ2-3; D is possibly TRBD1 or TRBD2 (6 bases each). The CDR3 loop spans 17 amino acids. Germline loops: CDR1 SGHVS, CDR2 FQNEAQ. V lost 0 bases to trimming and J lost 0 bases, with 13 bases between them.

This chain links TRBV4-1 with TRBJ2-4, with TRBD2 identical over 8 bases. Trimming at V came to 11 bases and at J to 5 bases, leaving 5 bases not matched to a gene. CDR1 and CDR2 from the germline V gene are MGHRA and YSYEKL. This CDR3 spans 12 amino acids. DNA for the CDR3: TGCGCCTCGCGGGGGGTTGAAAACATTCAGTACTTC. This codes for CASRGVENIQYF.

The rearrangement uses TRBV12-3 or TRBV12-4 and TRBJ2-5, with 8 bases lining up with TRBD2. This CDR3 comprises 16 residues. The ends lost 3 bases at V and 5 bases at J; junction bases unmatched: 11. CDR3: CASSFLIGGAGETQYF. CDR3 coding DNA: TGTGCCAGCAGTTTTTTGATCGGGGGGGCCGGGGAGACCCAGTACTTC.

The chain joins TRBV12-5 to TRBJ1-4; D is ambiguous. The CDR3 consists of 11 residues. V lost 7 bases and J lost 8, with 8 bases in between. Germline V gives CDR1 LGHNT, CDR2 FRNRAP. CDR3: CASASYEKLFF. CDR3 DNA: TGTGCTAGTGCCTCATACGAAAAACTGTTTTTT.

This clonotype was recorded a few times. The V call is TRBV6-2 or TRBV6-3, the J call TRBJ1-2, with 9 bases lining up with TRBD1. The V gene end was trimmed by 5 bases and the J gene end by 6 bases; junction bases not matched to a gene: 4. This CDR3 is built from 13 residues. Germline V gene data show CDR1 as MNHEY and CDR2 as SVGEGT. The CDR3, as DNA: TGTGCCAGCAGTGGACAGGGGCGAGATGGCTACACCTTC. This codes for CASSGQGRDGYTF.

This clonotype appeared a few times. This chain joins TRBV4-1 and TRBJ2-2; 13 positions agree with TRBD2. Trimming took 0 bases from V and 1 from J; bases not matched to a gene: 5. The CDR3 is 19 residues long. In germline, CDR1 is MGHRA, CDR2 YSYEKL. This CDR3 reads CASSQDGGLAGRNTGELFF. CDR3 nucleotides: TGCGCCAGCAGCCAAGATGGGGGACTAGCGGGGAGGAACACCGGGGAGCTGTTTTTT.

The rearrangement uses TRBV6-2 or TRBV6-3 and TRBJ2-1, with 7 bases identical to TRBD1. The V gene end was trimmed by 3 bases and the J gene end by 4 bases; junction bases not matched to a gene: 6. The CDR3 consists of 15 residues. Germline loops: CDR1 MNHEY, CDR2 SVGEGT. The CDR3 DNA reads TGTGCCAGCAGTTATTGGGGACAGACTTACAATGAGCAGTTCTTC. It specifies CASSYWGQTYNEQFF.

This clonotype was recorded a few times. This sequence joins TRBV20-1 and TRBJ1-4, with D possibly TRBD1 on 5 matching bases. This CDR3 has 12 amino acids. V dropped 1 base and J dropped 7 bases, with 7 bases sitting between them. Germline V gene lookup returns CDR1 DFQATT and CDR2 SNEGSKA (reference sequence). CDR3 loop: CSARGGSEKLFF. CDR3 sequence (DNA): TGCAGTGCTAGAGGGGGCAGTGAAAAACTGTTTTTT.